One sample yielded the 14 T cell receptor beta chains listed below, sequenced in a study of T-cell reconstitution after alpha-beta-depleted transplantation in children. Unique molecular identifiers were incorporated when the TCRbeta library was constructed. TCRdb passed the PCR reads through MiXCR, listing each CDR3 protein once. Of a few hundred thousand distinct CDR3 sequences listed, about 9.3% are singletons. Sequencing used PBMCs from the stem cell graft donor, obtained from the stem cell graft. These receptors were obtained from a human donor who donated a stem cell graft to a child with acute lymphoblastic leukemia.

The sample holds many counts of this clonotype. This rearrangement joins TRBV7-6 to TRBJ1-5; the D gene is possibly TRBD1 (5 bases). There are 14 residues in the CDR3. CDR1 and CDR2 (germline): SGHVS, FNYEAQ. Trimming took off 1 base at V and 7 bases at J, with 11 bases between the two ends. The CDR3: CASSLGGDGQPQHF. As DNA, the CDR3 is TGTGCCAGCAGCTTAGGGGGGGATGGGCAGCCCCAGCATTTT.

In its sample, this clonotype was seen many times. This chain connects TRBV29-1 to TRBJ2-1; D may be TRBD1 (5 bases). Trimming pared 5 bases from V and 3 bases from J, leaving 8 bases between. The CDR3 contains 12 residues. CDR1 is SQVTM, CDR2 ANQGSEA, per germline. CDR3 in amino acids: CSVHDSYNEQFF. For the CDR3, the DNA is TGCAGCGTTCATGACAGCTACAATGAGCAGTTCTTC.

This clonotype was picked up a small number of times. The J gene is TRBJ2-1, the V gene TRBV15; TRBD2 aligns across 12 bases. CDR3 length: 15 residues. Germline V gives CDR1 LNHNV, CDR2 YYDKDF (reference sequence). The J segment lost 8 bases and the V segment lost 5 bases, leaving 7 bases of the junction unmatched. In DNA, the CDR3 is TGTGCCACCAGCGACTGGACTAGCGGGAAACATGAGCAGTTCTTC. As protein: CATSDWTSGKHEQFF.

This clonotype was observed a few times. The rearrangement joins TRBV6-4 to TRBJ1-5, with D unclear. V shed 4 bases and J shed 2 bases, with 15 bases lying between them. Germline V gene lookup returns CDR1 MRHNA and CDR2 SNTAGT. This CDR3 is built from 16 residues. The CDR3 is CASSGGPRQGNQPQHF. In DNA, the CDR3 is TGTGCCAGCAGTGGAGGCCCCCGCCAGGGCAATCAGCCCCAGCATTTT.

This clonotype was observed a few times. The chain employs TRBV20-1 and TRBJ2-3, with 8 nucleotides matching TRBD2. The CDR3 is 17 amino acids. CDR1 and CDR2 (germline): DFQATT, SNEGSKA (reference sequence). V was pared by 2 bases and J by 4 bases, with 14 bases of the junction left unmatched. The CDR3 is CSARIGSGTRISDTQYF. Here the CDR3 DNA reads TGCAGTGCTAGAATAGGATCCGGGACTAGAATCTCAGATACGCAGTATTTT.

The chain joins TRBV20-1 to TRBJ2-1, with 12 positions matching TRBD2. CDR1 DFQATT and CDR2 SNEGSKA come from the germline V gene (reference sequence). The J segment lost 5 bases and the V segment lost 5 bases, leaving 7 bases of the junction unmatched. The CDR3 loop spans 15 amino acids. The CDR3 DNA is TGCAGTGCTTGGACTAGCGGGATACTGAACAATGAGCAGTTCTTC. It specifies CSAWTSGILNNEQFF.

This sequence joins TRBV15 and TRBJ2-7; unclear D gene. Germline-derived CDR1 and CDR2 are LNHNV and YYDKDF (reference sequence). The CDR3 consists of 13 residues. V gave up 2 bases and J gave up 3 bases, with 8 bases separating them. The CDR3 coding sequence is TGTGCCACCAGCAGACCAGCAGGCTACGAGCAGTACTTC. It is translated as CATSRPAGYEQYF. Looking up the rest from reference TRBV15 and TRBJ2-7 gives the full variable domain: DAMVIQNPRYQVTQFGKPVTLSCSQTLNHNVMYWYQQKSSQAPKLLFHYYDKDFNNEADTPDNFQSRRPNTSFCFLDIRSPGLGDTAMYLCATSRPAGYEQYFGPGTRLTVT.

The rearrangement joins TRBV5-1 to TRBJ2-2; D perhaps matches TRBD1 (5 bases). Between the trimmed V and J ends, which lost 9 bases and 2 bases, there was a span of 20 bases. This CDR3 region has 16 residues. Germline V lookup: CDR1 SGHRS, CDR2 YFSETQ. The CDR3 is CATTDHDRSNTGELFF. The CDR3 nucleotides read TGCGCCACAACAGATCATGACAGATCCAACACCGGGGAGCTGTTTTTT.

CDR3 sequence (DNA): TGTGCCATCAGTGAGTCGAGGGGACAACAGTACTTC. Amino acid sequence: CAISESRGQQYF. The chain uses TRBV10-3 and TRBJ2-7; possibly TRBD1 for D (6 bases). The ends were cut back, 0 bases at V and 10 bases at J, with 10 bases in the middle. Germline CDR1 is ENHRY and CDR2 is SYGVKD. CDR3 length: 12 residues.

CDR3 loop: CASGLVNTRGYEQYF. CDR3 DNA: TGCGCCAGCGGCCTGGTGAACACCCGCGGCTACGAGCAGTACTTC. V and J are TRBV4-1 and TRBJ2-7; D gene ambiguous. Germline-derived CDR1 and CDR2 are MGHRA and YSYEKL. The CDR3 is made up of 15 amino acids. V gave up 8 bases and J gave up 3 bases, with 20 bases separating them.

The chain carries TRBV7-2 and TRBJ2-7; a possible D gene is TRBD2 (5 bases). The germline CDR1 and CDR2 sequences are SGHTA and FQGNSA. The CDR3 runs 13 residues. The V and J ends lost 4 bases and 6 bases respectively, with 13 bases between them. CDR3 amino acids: CASSYGLASEQYF. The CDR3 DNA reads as TGTGCCAGCAGCTATGGACTTGCCAGCGAGCAGTACTTC.

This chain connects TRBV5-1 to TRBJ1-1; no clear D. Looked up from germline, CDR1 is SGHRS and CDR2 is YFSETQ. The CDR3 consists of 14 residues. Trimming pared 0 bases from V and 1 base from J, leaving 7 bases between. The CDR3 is CASSLAIQNTEAFF. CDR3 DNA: TGCGCCAGCAGCTTGGCGATTCAGAACACTGAAGCTTTCTTT.

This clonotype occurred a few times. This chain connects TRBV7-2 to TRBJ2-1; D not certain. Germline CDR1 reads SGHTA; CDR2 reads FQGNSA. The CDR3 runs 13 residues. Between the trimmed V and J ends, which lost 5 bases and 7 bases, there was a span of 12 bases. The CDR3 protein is CASSPSARNEQFF. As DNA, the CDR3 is TGTGCCAGCAGCCCCTCTGCCCGGAATGAGCAGTTCTTC. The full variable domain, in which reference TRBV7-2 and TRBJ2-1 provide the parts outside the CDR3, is GAGVSQSPSNKVTEKGKDVELRCDPISGHTALYWYRQSLGQGLEFLIYFQGNSAPDKSGLPSDRFSAERTGGSVSTLTIQRTQQEDSAVYLCASSPSARNEQFFGPGTRLTVL.

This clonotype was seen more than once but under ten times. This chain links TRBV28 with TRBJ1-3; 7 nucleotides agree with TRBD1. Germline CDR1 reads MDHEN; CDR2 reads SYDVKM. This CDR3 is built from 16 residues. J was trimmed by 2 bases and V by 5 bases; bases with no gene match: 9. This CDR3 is CASSLPDRVTGNTIYF. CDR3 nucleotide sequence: TGTGCCAGCAGTCTCCCAGACAGGGTAACTGGAAACACCATATATTTT.